These 17 T cell receptor beta chains came from one sample sequenced in a study of cytomegalovirus exposure and HLA in healthy donors. The primer mix had 60 Vbeta and 13 Jbeta primers. Data came from immunoSEQ multiplex PCR; TCRdb stores just in-frame clones and leaves some out. This table holds 35,000 to 45,000 clones. The material sequenced was PBMCs. The receptors stem from a male donor in good health and CMV-seronegative.

This sequence joins TRBV5-1 and TRBJ1-3; no firm D call. V lost 4 bases, J lost 4 bases, and 12 bases lay in between. Germline loops: CDR1 SGHRS, CDR2 YFSETQ. The CDR3 contains 14 residues. In DNA, the CDR3 is TGCGCCAGCAGCCCCGAGCTAACCGGAAACACCATATATTTT. Its protein product is CASSPELTGNTIYF.

This chain connects TRBV5-1 to TRBJ1-2; 8 bases map to TRBD1. The junction had 6 bases not matched to a gene; V was cut back by 1 base and J by 4 bases. Germline V gene sequence: CDR1 SGHRS, CDR2 YFSETQ. The CDR3 is made up of 15 amino acids. CDR3 sequence reads: CASSLLPGQAYGYTF. CDR3 nucleotide sequence: TGCGCCAGCAGCTTGCTACCGGGACAGGCCTATGGCTACACCTTC.

J is TRBJ2-5 and V is TRBV30, with TRBD1 matching 9 bases. From germline, CDR1 is GTSNPN and CDR2 SVGIG (reference sequence). Losses at the gene ends were 2 bases for V and 5 bases for J; bases not matched to a gene: 21. CDR3 size: 19 residues. The CDR3 sequence is CAWSSGTRGAQGARETQYF. The DNA for the CDR3 is TGTGCCTGGAGTTCTGGAACCCGCGGGGCACAGGGGGCCCGGGAGACCCAGTACTTC.

The rearrangement uses TRBV14 and TRBJ1-1; 8 nucleotides align to TRBD1. Germline CDR1 is SGHDN and CDR2 is FVKESK. J gave up 7 bases and V 4 bases, and 5 bases lay outside the gene matches. The CDR3 runs to 13 residues. CDR3 nucleotides: TGTGCCAGCAGCCCCAGGGGGCACCTTGAAGCTTTCTTT. Translation gives CASSPRGHLEAFF.

The rearrangement uses TRBV13 and TRBJ2-2, with TRBD2 matching 8 bases. Germline trimming cut 5 bases from V and 4 bases from J; bases unmatched to any gene: 18. This CDR3 spans 19 amino acids. The germline V gene encodes CDR1 PRHDT and CDR2 FYEKMQ (reference sequence). CDR3 amino acids: CASSPILRGGGLSTGELFF. The CDR3 nucleotides read TGTGCCAGCAGCCCAATATTGCGGGGCGGGGGGCTCAGCACCGGGGAGCTGTTTTTT.

The chain couples TRBV4-1 to TRBJ2-2, with 9 bases lining up with TRBD2. CDR3 size: 17 residues. Looked up from germline, CDR1 is MGHRA and CDR2 is YSYEKL. Trimming at V came to 7 bases and at J to 2 bases, leaving 11 bases not matched to a gene. The CDR3 loop is CASTHVAGGINTGELFF. CDR3 coding DNA: TGCGCCAGCACCCATGTGGCGGGGGGGATTAACACCGGGGAGCTGTTTTTT.

This chain connects TRBV19 to TRBJ2-7; maybe TRBD2 (5 bases). The CDR3 consists of 12 residues. Trimming removed 2 bases from V and 7 bases from J, with 9 bases in between. The germline V gene encodes CDR1 LNHDA and CDR2 SQIVND (reference sequence). The CDR3, as DNA: TGTGCCAGTAGTATACCCCAGCGGGAGCAGTACTTC. This codes for CASSIPQREQYF.

The CDR3 region is CASSLWDRGLYSPLHF. CDR3 DNA: TGTGCCAGCAGCTTGTGGGACAGGGGGCTTTATTCACCCCTCCACTTT. The V call is TRBV5-4, the J call TRBJ1-6; 12 bases line up with TRBD1. The trim removed 1 base at V and 8 bases at J, leaving 4 bases unmatched. The germline V gene encodes CDR1 SGHNT and CDR2 YYREEE (reference sequence). The CDR3 loop spans 16 amino acids. The variable domain in full, with the rest retrieved from reference TRBV5-4 and TRBJ1-6, is ETGVTQSPTHLIKTRGQQVTLRCSSQSGHNTVSWYQQALGQGPQFIFQYYREEENGRGNFPPRFSGLQFPNYSSELNVNALELDDSALYLCASSLWDRGLYSPLHFGNGTRLTVT.

This sequence joins TRBV5-1 and TRBJ1-1; 9 nucleotides line up with TRBD1. The germline V gene has CDR1 SGHRS and CDR2 YFSETQ. Trimming cost V 4 bases and J 4 bases; bases outside gene matches: 8. The CDR3 is 15 residues long. The CDR3 DNA follows: TGCGCCAGCAGCCAACAACAGGGGGCGGCCACTGAAGCTTTCTTT. It encodes CASSQQQGAATEAFF.

The rearrangement uses TRBV7-8 and TRBJ1-2; the D gene is possibly TRBD1 (5 bases). Between the trimmed V and J ends, which lost 1 base and 6 bases, there was a span of 9 bases. The CDR3 extends over 13 amino acids. Per the germline V gene, CDR1 is SGHVS and CDR2 is FQNEAQ. CDR3 in DNA: TGTGCCAGCAGCTTAGTAGAACAGGATGGCTACACCTTC. It codes for CASSLVEQDGYTF.

The rearrangement uses TRBV7-6 and TRBJ1-5; D not certain. This CDR3 region has 13 residues. V lost 2 bases to trimming and J lost 5 bases, with 7 bases between them. Germline assignment: CDR1 SGHVS and CDR2 FNYEAQ. The CDR3, as DNA: TGTGCCAGCAGCTTAAAACCGGATCAGCCCCAGCATTTT. Amino acids: CASSLKPDQPQHF. Together with reference TRBV7-6 and TRBJ1-5, the CDR3 gives the full variable domain: GAGVSQSPRYKVTKRGQDVALRCDPISGHVSLYWYRQALGQGPEFLTYFNYEAQQDKSGLPNDRFSAERPEGSISTLTIQRTEQRDSAMYRCASSLKPDQPQHFGDGTRLSIL.

V is TRBV19 and J is TRBJ2-1, with 7 bases identical to TRBD2. With 2 bases clipped from V and 3 bases from J, the junction kept 10 bases outside the gene matches. Germline V gene sequence: CDR1 LNHDA, CDR2 SQIVND (reference sequence). This CDR3 contains 17 residues. As DNA, the CDR3 is TGTGCCAGTAGTATATCGGGAGGATTTGCGCGCTACAATGAGCAGTTCTTC. It encodes CASSISGGFARYNEQFF. Complete variable domain (other parts from reference TRBV19 and TRBJ2-1): DGGITQSPKYLFRKEGQNVTLSCEQNLNHDAMYWYRQDPGQGLRLIYYSQIVNDFQKGDIAEGYSVSREKKESFPLTVTSAQKNPTAFYLCASSISGGFARYNEQFFGPGTRLTVL.

V is TRBV6-1 and J is TRBJ2-1; 7 positions match TRBD2. The germline CDR1 and CDR2 sequences are MNHNS and SASEGT. Trimming at V came to 9 bases and at J to 7 bases, leaving 12 bases not matched to a gene. The CDR3 sequence is 14 residues long. CDR3 residues: CASRSGTQGNEQFF. As DNA, the CDR3 is TGTGCCAGTCGAAGCGGGACTCAAGGAAATGAGCAGTTCTTC.

The chain carries TRBV6-1 and TRBJ1-1; no firm D call. The germline V gene encodes CDR1 MNHNS and CDR2 SASEGT. This CDR3 region has 15 residues. Between the trimmed V and J ends, which lost 0 bases and 4 bases, there was a span of 12 bases. This CDR3 is CASSEAPKGSTEAFF. CDR3 in DNA: TGTGCCAGCAGTGAAGCCCCAAAAGGGAGCACTGAAGCTTTCTTT.

The genes are TRBV7-9 and TRBJ2-7; TRBD1 aligns across 9 bases. Per germline, CDR1 SEHNR and CDR2 FQNEAQ (reference sequence). V lost 6 bases, J lost 5 bases, and 8 bases stayed unmatched. The CDR3 has 14 amino acids. The CDR3: CASRPGTGRNEQYF. The CDR3 DNA reads as TGTGCCAGCAGACCCGGGACAGGGCGAAACGAGCAGTACTTC.

This chain uses TRBV4-2 with TRBJ2-1; 13 bases match TRBD2. V lost 5 bases and J lost 10; bases outside the gene matches: 8. Germline CDR1 reads LGHNA; CDR2 reads YNFKEQ. The CDR3 covers 15 residues. This CDR3 reads CASSGLAGAGREQFF. CDR3 in DNA: TGTGCCAGCAGCGGACTAGCGGGGGCCGGGAGGGAGCAGTTCTTC.

This chain links TRBV19 with TRBJ1-2; D unclear. Germline-derived CDR1 and CDR2 are LNHDA and SQIVND (reference sequence). The CDR3 consists of 13 residues. V was pared by 1 base and J by 7 bases, with 10 bases between. CDR3 coding DNA: TGTGCCAGTAGTATAGGTGTCAGGTTTGGCTACACCTTC. This translates into CASSIGVRFGYTF.